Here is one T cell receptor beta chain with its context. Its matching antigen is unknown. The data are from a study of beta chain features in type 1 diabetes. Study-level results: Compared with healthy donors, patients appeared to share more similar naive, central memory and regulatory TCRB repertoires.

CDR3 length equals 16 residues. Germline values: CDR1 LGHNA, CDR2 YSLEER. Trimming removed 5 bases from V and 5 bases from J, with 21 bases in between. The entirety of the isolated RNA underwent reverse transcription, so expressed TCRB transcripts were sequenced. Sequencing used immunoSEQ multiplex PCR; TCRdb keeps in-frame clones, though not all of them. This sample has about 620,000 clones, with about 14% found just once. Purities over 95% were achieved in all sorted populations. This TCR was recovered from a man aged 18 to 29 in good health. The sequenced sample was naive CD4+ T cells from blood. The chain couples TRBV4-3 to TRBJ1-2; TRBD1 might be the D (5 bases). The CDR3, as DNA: TGCGCCAGCAGCTCCACACCGGGGACCACCTATTATGGCTACACCTTC. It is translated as CASSSTPGTTYYGYTF.